This TCR beta chain was recorded in a study of blood T cell repertoires in COVID-19. Overall study context: Collection of acute and convalescent COVID-19 samples took place in the United States, Italy and Spain. From T cells, B-cell-depleted T cells, or PBMCs came the material, which was cDNA or gDNA.

Participants reported their clinical history, and cohort assignment relied on those reports. This clone occurred a few times. At one boundary the junction diverges from the germline segment, which might be a read error. The CDR3 runs to 15 residues. CDR1 SSHAT and CDR2 FNYEAQ come from the germline V gene (reference sequence). Authors' data handling: Using reference gene primer amplification, nucleated cell counts were estimated. Sequencing used immunoSEQ multiplex PCR; TCRdb keeps in-frame clones, though not all of them. V, J and clone size reflect that table, while D and trimming were determined from the DNA. The data show fewer than 350,000 clones, approximately 88% seen once.

The chain couples TRBV7-7 to TRBJ1-6; a possible D gene is TRBD1 (5 bases). Sequenced material: PBMCs or T cells enriched from blood (not recorded which). The TCR originated in a woman aged 40 to 55 who had recovered from COVID-19. DNA of the CDR3: TGTGCTAGCAGCCAACTAAGGGGCTATAATTCACCCCTCCACTTT. Translated, it gives CASSQLRGYNSPLHF.